One sample yielded the 21 T cell receptor beta chains listed below, sequenced in a study of early T cells in non-severe SARS-CoV-2 infection. MiXCR, run by TCRdb on the 5' RACE reads, gives a single entry per CDR3 protein. The sample includes 20,000 to 30,000 distinct CDR3 sequences, approximately 4% of them seen just once. The sample consisted of whole blood. The origin of the receptors is an adult who was a healthcare worker with PCR-confirmed SARS-CoV-2 infection or an uninfected control (not recorded which).

This clonotype was counted ten times or more. The chain combines TRBV12-3 or TRBV12-4 with TRBJ2-5; D may be TRBD1 (7 bases). The V end lost 6 bases, the J end lost 3 bases, and 11 bases lay between the germline ends. The CDR3 is made up of 13 amino acids. In DNA form, the CDR3 reads TGTGCCAGCAGCCGCAGGGGGGAAGAGACCCAGTACTTC. Translation: CASSRRGEETQYF.

The genes are TRBV23-1 and TRBJ2-5; 8 bases match TRBD1. TRBV23-1 is sorted into the ORF group, with uncertain function. V lost 9 bases to trimming and J lost 5 bases; unmatched junction nucleotides: 17. The CDR3 totals 16 residues. CDR3 region: CASAGTGGFQGETQYF. For the CDR3, the DNA is TGCGCCAGTGCCGGGACAGGAGGATTCCAGGGGGAGACCCAGTACTTC.

This clonotype has more than one count but fewer than ten. V gene TRBV12-3 or TRBV12-4 combines with J gene TRBJ2-3, with 9 bases lining up with TRBD2. This CDR3 has 17 amino acids. V lost 3 bases, J lost 2 bases, and 9 bases stayed unmatched. CDR3: CASSFSGSGSVTDTQYF. CDR3 in DNA: TGTGCCAGCAGTTTCTCGGGTAGCGGGAGTGTCACAGATACGCAGTATTTT.

V usage is TRBV12-3 or TRBV12-4 and J usage is TRBJ1-2; TRBD1 might be the D (6 bases). This CDR3 is 15 amino acids long. With 1 base removed from V and 2 bases from J, the gap between germline ends came to 11 bases. For the CDR3, the DNA is TGTGCCAGCAGTTTAGGGGACACCTCCAACTATGGCTACACCTTC. It is translated as CASSLGDTSNYGYTF.

This clonotype came up many times. The gene calls are TRBV29-1 and TRBJ2-1, with unresolved D. V dropped 0 bases and J dropped 3 bases, with 6 bases sitting between them. CDR1 SQVTM and CDR2 ANQGSEA come from the germline V gene. This CDR3 spans 13 amino acids. The CDR3 sequence: CSVEEGNYNEQFF. In nucleotides, the CDR3 is TGCAGCGTTGAAGAAGGAAACTACAATGAGCAGTTCTTC.

This chain connects TRBV5-1 to TRBJ2-7, with 9 bases matching TRBD1. V lost 1 base to trimming and J lost 2 bases; unmatched junction nucleotides: 7. This CDR3 region has 16 residues. Germline V CDR1 and CDR2: SGHRS, YFSETQ. This CDR3 is CASSLSPGQGTYEQYF. The CDR3 bases are TGCGCCAGCAGCTTGTCCCCGGGACAGGGAACCTACGAGCAGTACTTC.

By share of the sample, this clonotype is medium-sized (0.01 to 0.1%). V and J are TRBV10-1 and TRBJ1-6, with D perhaps matching TRBD1 (5 bases). Germline-derived CDR1 and CDR2 are WNHNN and SYGVQD (reference sequence). The germline V and J ends were trimmed by 4 bases and 7 bases, with 8 bases remaining between them. The CDR3 runs to 13 residues. The CDR3 coding sequence is TGCGCCAGCAGTGCCAGGGAAAATTCACCCCTCCACTTT. Its protein is CASSARENSPLHF.

This clonotype was picked up many times. The chain recombines TRBV7-8 with TRBJ2-1; 10 bases fit TRBD1. The CDR3 contains 17 residues. V was clipped by 3 bases and J by 5 bases; unmatched bases: 10. Germline V gene data show CDR1 as SGHVS and CDR2 as FQNEAQ. Written as DNA, the CDR3 is TGTGCCAGCAGCTTGCCTAGGGGACAGGGGATAAACAATGAGCAGTTCTTC. This translates into CASSLPRGQGINNEQFF.

Regarding this clonotype: A much larger clone sits a single nucleotide away, making a read error possible. The J gene is TRBJ2-1, the V gene TRBV2; 8 bases align to TRBD2. Germline V gene sequence: CDR1 SNHLY, CDR2 FYNNEI. CDR3 length: 15 residues. CDR3 region: CASSEPVREGNERFF. DNA of the CDR3: TGTGCCAGCAGTGAACCCGTCCGGGAGGGGAATGAGCGGTTCTTC.

The V gene is TRBV20-1, the J gene TRBJ2-7; weak D call: TRBD2 (6 bases). The germline CDR1 and CDR2 sequences are DFQATT and SNEGSKA (reference sequence). Trimming stripped 0 bases from V and 4 bases from J, with 16 bases between. The CDR3 sequence is 15 residues long. CDR3 sequence (DNA): TGCAGTGCTAGAGACCCCGTTGCGGGAAGGTACGAGCAGTACTTC. It is translated as CSARDPVAGRYEQYF.

This clonotype was observed a few times. V and J are TRBV20-1 and TRBJ2-1, with D possibly matching TRBD2 (6 bases). Germline values: CDR1 DFQATT, CDR2 SNEGSKA (reference sequence). Trimming shortened V by 6 bases and J by 7 bases, and 25 bases separated the two germline ends. The CDR3 extends over 16 amino acids. The CDR3 sequence is CSAPRRGGRHLNEQFF. As DNA, the CDR3 is TGCAGTGCCCCACGAAGGGGAGGTAGACATCTAAATGAGCAGTTCTTC.

This clonotype was found many times. The chain uses TRBV11-2 and TRBJ2-2; 8 bases fit TRBD2. With 5 bases clipped from V and 7 bases from J, the junction kept 6 bases outside the gene matches. Germline values: CDR1 SGHAT, CDR2 FQNNGV. This CDR3 comprises 14 residues. CDR3: CASSNSGIVGELFF. The CDR3 DNA reads TGTGCCAGCAGCAATAGCGGGATAGTCGGGGAGCTGTTTTTT. Full variable domain (rest looked up from reference TRBV11-2 and TRBJ2-2): EAGVAQSPRYKIIEKRQSVAFWCNPISGHATLYWYQQILGQGPKLLIQFQNNGVVDDSQLPKDRFSAERLKGVDSTLKIQPAKLEDSAVYLCASSNSGIVGELFFGEGSRLTVL.

This clonotype was detected many times. The rearrangement uses TRBV6-6 and TRBJ1-3, with D possibly matching TRBD1 (5 bases). Per the germline V gene, CDR1 is MNHNY and CDR2 is SVGAGI (reference sequence). The CDR3 has 14 amino acids. V dropped 4 bases and J dropped 4 bases, with 11 bases sitting between them. CDR3 DNA: TGTGCCAGCAGTTCGGCAGGGTTAGGAAACACCATATATTTT. It yields the protein CASSSAGLGNTIYF.

This clonotype was seen at least ten times. The chain uses TRBV7-3 and TRBJ1-2; TRBD1 matches at 10 bases. With 4 bases clipped from V and 8 bases from J, the junction kept 4 bases outside the gene matches. Germline CDR1 and CDR2: SGHTA and FQGTGA. This CDR3 region has 13 residues. The CDR3 bases are TGTGCCAGCAGCTCCGACAGGGGGCAGGGCTACACCTTC. Its translation: CASSSDRGQGYTF.

This clonotype appeared many times. The V gene is TRBV20-1, the J gene TRBJ2-3, with 11 bases identical to TRBD2. This CDR3 spans 16 amino acids. CDR1 DFQATT and CDR2 SNEGSKA come from the germline V gene (reference sequence). V shed 6 bases and J 1 base; nucleotides not matched to a gene: 9. The CDR3 loop reads CSAEGTSGTRTDTQYF. CDR3 bases: TGCAGTGCCGAGGGGACTAGCGGAACCCGCACAGATACGCAGTATTTT.

This clonotype was seen a few times. The chain has TRBV29-1 and TRBJ2-5; TRBD1 might be the D (6 bases). V lost 4 bases and J lost 5, with 17 bases in between. This CDR3 region has 14 residues. The germline CDR1 and CDR2 sequences are SQVTM and ANQGSEA. The CDR3 DNA reads TGCAGCGTTGGAGGGACAAATTATAGGGAGACCCAGTACTTC. It translates to CSVGGTNYRETQYF.

At least ten counts were recorded for this clonotype. J is TRBJ2-1 and V is TRBV19; 9 nucleotides agree with TRBD2. The V and J ends lost 5 bases and 3 bases, in that order; junction bases with no gene match: 11. CDR1 and CDR2 from the germline V gene are LNHDA and SQIVND (reference sequence). This CDR3 comprises 17 residues. The CDR3 DNA reads as TGTGCCAGTAGTCCCATTGGTAGCGGGAGAGGCTACAATGAGCAGTTCTTC. The encoded protein is CASSPIGSGRGYNEQFF.

This clonotype was picked up many times. V and J are TRBV5-6 and TRBJ2-5; 11 bases line up with TRBD1. The ends lost 1 base at V and 6 bases at J; junction bases unmatched: 5. This CDR3 has 15 residues. The germline gives CDR1 SGHDT, CDR2 YYEEEE. This CDR3 is CASSLLGTGGKTQYF. The CDR3 nucleotides read TGTGCCAGCAGCTTGCTCGGGACAGGGGGAAAGACCCAGTACTTC.

This clonotype was observed many times. The rearrangement uses TRBV7-8 and TRBJ2-2; possibly TRBD1 for D (5 bases). V shed 5 bases and J shed 4 bases, with 11 bases lying between them. The germline V gene encodes CDR1 SGHVS and CDR2 FQNEAQ. The CDR3 has 14 amino acids. CDR3 region: CASSKDTFTGELFF. CDR3 DNA: TGTGCCAGCAGCAAGGACACCTTCACCGGGGAGCTGTTTTTT.

By share of the sample, this clonotype is medium-sized. The chain is built from TRBV29-1 and TRBJ2-2, with D tentatively TRBD2 (6 bases). The CDR3 has 11 amino acids. The V gene's germline CDR1 is SQVTM and CDR2 ANQGSEA. The V gene lost 6 bases and the J gene lost 12 bases, with 14 bases spanning the gap. CDR3 sequence: CSVGLGRKLFF. The CDR3 region has the DNA TGCAGCGTGGGGTTAGGGAGGAAGCTGTTTTTT.

There are many counts of this clonotype. CDR3 region: CASSFGGHEQFF. The CDR3 DNA follows: TGTGCCAGCAGCTTTGGGGGCCATGAGCAGTTCTTC. The chain combines TRBV11-2 with TRBJ2-1; possible D gene TRBD1, 6 bases. The V end was cut by 3 bases, the J end by 8 bases, with 8 bases between. The germline V gene has CDR1 SGHAT and CDR2 FQNNGV. The CDR3 runs to 12 residues.